This T cell receptor (beta chain) was sequenced for a study of metastatic and nonmetastatic thyroid tumors. TCRdb re-clonotyped the PCR reads through MiXCR. The profile shows more than 40,000 clones, around 28% of them singletons. This clone was counted many times. The CDR3 has 13 residues. The V gene lost 1 base and the J gene lost 4 bases, with 7 bases spanning the gap. Germline loops: CDR1 ENHRY, CDR2 SYGVKD. Every patient underwent thyroid surgery untreated. The chain recombines TRBV10-3 with TRBJ2-5; no clear D gene. The sequence was collected from a male donor with papillary thyroid cancer or a benign thyroid nodule (not recorded which). Some clones in this sample may be carry-over from other donors' samples. Sequenced sample: blood. The CDR3 is CAISEWLRETQYF. The DNA of the CDR3 is TGTGCCATCAGTGAGTGGTTAAGAGAGACCCAGTACTTC.